Shown below are 25 T cell receptor beta chains from a single sample sequenced in a study of blood T cell repertoires in COVID-19. Here immunoSEQ multiplex PCR was the method, and the copy in TCRdb shows in-frame clones only, minus some. The sample carries roughly 100,000 clones, 85% recorded once. The sample comprised peripheral blood. Every receptor here comes from a man in his fifties with acute or convalescent COVID-19.

This clone showed up just a few times. The V call is TRBV6-4, the J call TRBJ2-7, with D perhaps matching TRBD2 (6 bases). Germline V gives CDR1 MRHNA, CDR2 SNTAGT. The CDR3 sequence is 13 residues long. Trimming took off 4 bases at V and 4 bases at J, with 11 bases between the two ends. CDR3 loop: CASSAGDGYEQYF. CDR3 sequence (DNA): TGTGCCAGCAGTGCGGGGGACGGATACGAGCAGTACTTC.

The rearrangement uses TRBV11-2 and TRBJ2-5; D gene ambiguous. The CDR3 has 15 residues. The germline V gene has CDR1 SGHAT and CDR2 FQNNGV. V dropped 0 bases and J dropped 4 bases, with 12 bases sitting between them. CDR3 coding DNA: TGTGCCAGCAGCTTAGATTTTTATAGATCAGAGACCCAGTACTTC. Translated: CASSLDFYRSETQYF. The full variable domain, in which reference TRBV11-2 and TRBJ2-5 provide the parts outside the CDR3, is EAGVAQSPRYKIIEKRQSVAFWCNPISGHATLYWYQQILGQGPKLLIQFQNNGVVDDSQLPKDRFSAERLKGVDSTLKIQPAKLEDSAVYLCASSLDFYRSETQYFGPGTRLLVL.

J is TRBJ2-2 and V is TRBV28; D remains unclear. With 6 bases removed from V and 0 bases from J, the gap between germline ends came to 11 bases. This CDR3 has 15 residues. CDR1 and CDR2 from the germline V gene are MDHEN and SYDVKM. Here the CDR3 reads CASSPQRANTGELFF. The DNA of the CDR3 is TGTGCCAGCAGCCCTCAGCGAGCGAACACCGGGGAGCTGTTTTTT. The variable domain in full, with the rest retrieved from reference TRBV28 and TRBJ2-2, is DVKVTQSSRYLVKRTGEKVFLECVQDMDHENMFWYRQDPGLGLRLIYFSYDVKMKEKGDIPEGYSVSREKKERFSLILESASTNQTSMYLCASSPQRANTGELFFGEGSRLTVL.

The chain couples TRBV6-6 to TRBJ1-2; 9 bases line up with TRBD1. In germline, CDR1 is MNHNY, CDR2 SVGAGI (reference sequence). Trimming cost V 6 bases and J 6 bases; bases outside gene matches: 11. This CDR3 region has 15 residues. The CDR3 region is CASRPGQGVEDGYTF. CDR3 nucleotide sequence: TGTGCCAGCAGACCGGGACAGGGAGTAGAAGATGGCTACACCTTC.

The chain carries TRBV6-5 and TRBJ2-7; 9 nucleotides line up with TRBD1. Germline lookup yields CDR1 MNHEY and CDR2 SVGAGI. The V gene end was trimmed by 4 bases and the J gene end by 6 bases; junction bases not matched to a gene: 10. This CDR3 has 15 residues. CDR3 nucleotides: TGTGCCAGCAGTTCCTCCGGGACAGGGATGGGCGAGCAGTACTTC. Its translation: CASSSSGTGMGEQYF.

V and J are TRBV6-5 and TRBJ2-7; 11 bases fit TRBD2. Germline V gene lookup returns CDR1 MNHEY and CDR2 SVGAGI. V gave up 10 bases and J gave up 4 bases; unmatched junction bases: 3. The CDR3 extends over 12 amino acids. In DNA form, the CDR3 reads TGTGCCACCGGGACTAGCGGTTACGAGCAGTACTTC. Its protein is CATGTSGYEQYF.

The CDR3 sequence is CASSTAAGMDEKLFF. In DNA, the CDR3 is TGTGCCAGCAGCACGGCGGCAGGGATGGATGAAAAACTGTTTTTT. The chain has TRBV14 and TRBJ1-4; a weak D match, TRBD1 (5 bases). Trimming pared 5 bases from V and 6 bases from J, leaving 16 bases between. Looked up from germline, CDR1 is SGHDN and CDR2 is FVKESK. The CDR3 has 15 amino acids. The full variable domain, with the rest looked up from reference TRBV14 and TRBJ1-4, is EAGVTQFPSHSVIEKGQTVTLRCDPISGHDNLYWYRRVMGKEIKFLLHFVKESKQDESGMPNNRFLAERTGGTYSTLKVQPAELEDSGVYFCASSTAAGMDEKLFFGSGTQLSVL.

V and J are TRBV18 and TRBJ2-7, with TRBD1 identical over 8 bases. V lost 3 bases to trimming and J lost 2 bases; unmatched junction nucleotides: 3. This CDR3 spans 14 amino acids. The germline gives CDR1 KGHSH, CDR2 LQKENI. CDR3 sequence reads: CASSPRGQAYEQYF. For the CDR3, the DNA is TGTGCCAGCTCACCCAGGGGACAGGCCTACGAGCAGTACTTC.

The chain employs TRBV7-3 and TRBJ1-1, with D perhaps TRBD1 (6 bases). CDR3 length: 13 amino acids. V lost 3 bases, J lost 4 bases, and 9 bases lay in between. Germline-derived CDR1 and CDR2 are SGHTA and FQGTGA. CDR3 DNA sequence: TGTGCCAGCAGCTTGGACAGATTCACTGAAGCTTTCTTT. This gives the protein CASSLDRFTEAFF.

This chain connects TRBV14 to TRBJ2-1; TRBD2 matches at 7 bases. The length of the CDR3 is 16 residues. Germline values: CDR1 SGHDN, CDR2 FVKESK. Trimming cost V 4 bases and J 5 bases; bases outside gene matches: 11. CDR3 nucleotides: TGTGCCAGCAGCCCTACTAACCGGGACTACAACAATGAGCAGTTCTTC. Translated, it gives CASSPTNRDYNNEQFF.

The V gene is TRBV18, the J gene TRBJ2-5, with a tentative D call TRBD1 (9 bases). CDR3 length equals 16 residues. Germline V gene sequence: CDR1 KGHSH, CDR2 LQKENI. The V end lost 2 bases, the J end lost 5 bases, and 18 bases lay between the germline ends. The CDR3 region has the DNA TGTGCCAGCTCACCAAGCGGGGGACAGGGCTGGGAGACCCAGTACTTC. Translating it yields CASSPSGGQGWETQYF.

V is TRBV21-1 and J is TRBJ1-2. TRBV21-1 is a known pseudogene. The CDR3 has 15 residues. The CDR3 DNA reads as TGTGCCAGCAGCCCAGAACAGACGGGGATCTCTGGCTACACCTTC. It translates to CASSPEQTGISGYTF.

The rearrangement links TRBV2 to TRBJ2-6; 7 bases map to TRBD1. Germline-derived CDR1 and CDR2 are SNHLY and FYNNEI. Losses at the gene ends were 7 bases for V and 4 bases for J; bases not matched to a gene: 7. The CDR3 spans 15 residues. The CDR3 region has the DNA TGTGCCAGCATTAAGGGGGCTGGCGGGGCCAACGTCCTGACTTTC. The encoded protein is CASIKGAGGANVLTF.

This chain links TRBV28 with TRBJ2-1; maybe TRBD2 (5 bases). Germline CDR1 MDHEN, CDR2 SYDVKM. The CDR3 extends over 13 amino acids. The V gene lost 10 bases and the J gene lost 4 bases, with 14 bases spanning the gap. This CDR3 is CATTPGLYNEQFF. CDR3 nucleotides: TGTGCCACCACCCCGGGGTTGTACAATGAGCAGTTCTTC. Filled out from reference TRBV28 and TRBJ2-1, the complete variable domain reads DVKVTQSSRYLVKRTGEKVFLECVQDMDHENMFWYRQDPGLGLRLIYFSYDVKMKEKGDIPEGYSVSREKKERFSLILESASTNQTSMYLCATTPGLYNEQFFGPGTRLTVL.

This clone was detected only once. The chain is built from TRBV9 and TRBJ2-2; weak D call: TRBD1 (6 bases). Germline CDR1 reads SGDLS; CDR2 reads YYNGEE. Trimming shortened V by 4 bases and J by 4 bases, and 17 bases separated the two germline ends. The CDR3 covers 16 residues. CDR3 region: CASSPTGQGSTGELFF. DNA of the CDR3: TGTGCCAGCAGCCCTACAGGGCAAGGGAGCACCGGGGAGCTGTTTTTT.

This chain uses TRBV6-1 with TRBJ1-2, with D unresolved. V lost 2 bases to trimming and J lost 0 bases, with 10 bases between them. CDR1 and CDR2 (germline): MNHNS, SASEGT. The CDR3 is 15 amino acids. For the CDR3, the DNA is TGTGCCAGCAGTGAATACGAGGGAGCTAACTATGGCTACACCTTC. This codes for CASSEYEGANYGYTF.

The V and J genes are TRBV6-5 and TRBJ2-1, with D maybe TRBD1 (6 bases). Germline V gene data show CDR1 as MNHEY and CDR2 as SVGAGI. The CDR3 extends over 15 amino acids. V shed 7 bases and J shed 5 bases, with 18 bases lying between them. The CDR3 spells CASTEDRTGNNEQFF. In DNA, the CDR3 is TGTGCCAGCACCGAAGACAGGACCGGTAACAATGAGCAGTTCTTC.

The chain uses TRBV3-1 (or the pseudogene TRBV3-2) and TRBJ1-1, with D hard to call. Germline lookup yields CDR1 LGHDT and CDR2 YNNKEL (reference sequence). Between the trimmed V and J ends, which lost 0 bases and 1 base, there was a span of 9 bases. The CDR3 contains 15 residues. Here the CDR3 DNA reads TGTGCCAGCAGCCAAGATCCGAGGAGGAACACTGAAGCTTTCTTT. Its protein product is CASSQDPRRNTEAFF.

The rearrangement links TRBV6-4 to TRBJ1-6; no clear D. The germline gives CDR1 MRHNA, CDR2 SNTAGT. The CDR3 sequence is 13 residues long. The V and J ends lost 6 bases and 7 bases respectively, with 10 bases between them. CDR3 residues: CASSPGVNSPLHF. In DNA form, the CDR3 reads TGTGCCAGCAGCCCCGGGGTAAATTCACCCCTCCACTTT.

The CDR3 is CAWTAGGNQPQHF. The DNA for the CDR3 is TGTGCCTGGACAGCAGGGGGAAATCAGCCCCAGCATTTT. The chain uses TRBV30 and TRBJ1-5; 7 nucleotides align to TRBD1. CDR3 length equals 13 residues. J lost 4 bases, V lost 4 bases, and 4 bases had no gene match. Germline V CDR1 and CDR2: GTSNPN, SVGIG (reference sequence).

This sequence joins TRBV5-6 and TRBJ1-5, with D possibly being TRBD1 (6 bases). The CDR3 spans 15 residues. Germline V CDR1 and CDR2: SGHDT, YYEEEE. V shed 0 bases and J shed 5 bases, with 12 bases lying between them. CDR3 protein: CASSLGPQGHQPQHF. Written as DNA, the CDR3 is TGTGCCAGCAGCTTGGGGCCCCAGGGGCATCAGCCCCAGCATTTT. The full variable domain, rest sourced from reference TRBV5-6 and TRBJ1-5, is DAGVTQSPTHLIKTRGQQVTLRCSPKSGHDTVSWYQQALGQGPQFIFQYYEEEERQRGNFPDRFSGHQFPNYSSELNVNALLLGDSALYLCASSLGPQGHQPQHFGDGTRLSIL.

This CDR3 reads CASQADRAGGNTIYF. For the CDR3, the DNA is TGTGCCAGCCAGGCCGACAGGGCTGGCGGAAACACCATATATTTT. The genes are TRBV7-9 and TRBJ1-3, with 7 bases identical to TRBD1. CDR1 is SEHNR, CDR2 FQNEAQ, per germline (reference sequence). The length of the CDR3 is 15 residues. J was trimmed by 4 bases and V by 8 bases; bases with no gene match: 11.

This chain uses TRBV5-1 with TRBJ2-2; D is unclear. Between the trimmed V and J ends, which lost 3 bases and 0 bases, there was a span of 3 bases. This CDR3 comprises 13 residues. From germline, CDR1 is SGHRS and CDR2 YFSETQ. CDR3 DNA: TGCGCCAGCAGCTCCTCGAACACCGGGGAGCTGTTTTTT. Translating gives CASSSSNTGELFF.

The chain carries TRBV29-1 and TRBJ2-5, with a weak D call TRBD2 (5 bases). The V and J ends lost 7 bases and 4 bases respectively, with 10 bases between them. Germline CDR1 is SQVTM and CDR2 is ANQGSEA. The CDR3 is made up of 11 amino acids. This CDR3 reads CSAGVRETQYF. CDR3 bases: TGCAGCGCCGGGGTGCGAGAGACCCAGTACTTC.

The chain joins TRBV29-1 to TRBJ1-2; 9 positions match TRBD1. CDR3 length: 13 residues. CDR1 and CDR2 from the germline V gene are SQVTM and ANQGSEA. V lost 6 bases, J lost 8 bases, and 10 bases stayed unmatched. The CDR3 DNA follows: TGCAGCGTCATCCCGGGACAGGGAGTCGGCTACACCTTC. As protein: CSVIPGQGVGYTF.